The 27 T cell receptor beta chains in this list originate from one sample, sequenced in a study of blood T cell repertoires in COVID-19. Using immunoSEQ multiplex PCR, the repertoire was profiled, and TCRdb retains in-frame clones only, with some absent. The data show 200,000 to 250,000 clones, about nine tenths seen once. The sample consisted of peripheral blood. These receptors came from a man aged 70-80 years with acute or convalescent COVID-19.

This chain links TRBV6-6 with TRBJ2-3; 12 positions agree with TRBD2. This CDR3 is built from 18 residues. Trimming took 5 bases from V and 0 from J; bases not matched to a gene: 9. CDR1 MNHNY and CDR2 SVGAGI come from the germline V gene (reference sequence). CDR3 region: CASSQLAGGPNSTDTQYF. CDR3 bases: TGTGCCAGCAGTCAACTAGCGGGAGGCCCTAACAGCACAGATACGCAGTATTTT.

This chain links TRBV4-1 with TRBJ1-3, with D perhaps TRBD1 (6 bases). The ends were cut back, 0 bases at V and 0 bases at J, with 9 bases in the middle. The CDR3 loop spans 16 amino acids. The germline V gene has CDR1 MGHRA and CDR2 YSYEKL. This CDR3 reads CASSQEGASSGNTIYF. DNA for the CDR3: TGCGCCAGCAGCCAAGAGGGGGCGAGCTCTGGAAACACCATATATTTT.

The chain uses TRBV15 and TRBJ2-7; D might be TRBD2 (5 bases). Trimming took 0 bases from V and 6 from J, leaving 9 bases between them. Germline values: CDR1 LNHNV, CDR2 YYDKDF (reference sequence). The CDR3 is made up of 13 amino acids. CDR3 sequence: CATSRDPGSEQYF. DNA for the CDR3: TGTGCCACCAGCAGAGATCCGGGGAGCGAGCAGTACTTC.

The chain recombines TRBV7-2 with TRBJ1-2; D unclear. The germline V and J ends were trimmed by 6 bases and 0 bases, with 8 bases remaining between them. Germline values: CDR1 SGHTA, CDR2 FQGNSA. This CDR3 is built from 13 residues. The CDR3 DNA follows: TGTGCCAGCAGTAGCAGTACTAACTATGGCTACACCTTC. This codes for CASSSSTNYGYTF.

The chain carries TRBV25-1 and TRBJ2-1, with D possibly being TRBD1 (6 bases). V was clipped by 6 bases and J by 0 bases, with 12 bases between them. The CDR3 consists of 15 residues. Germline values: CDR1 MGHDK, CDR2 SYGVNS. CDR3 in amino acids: CASSATGTSYNEQFF. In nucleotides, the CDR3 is TGTGCCAGCAGCGCTACAGGGACCTCCTACAATGAGCAGTTCTTC. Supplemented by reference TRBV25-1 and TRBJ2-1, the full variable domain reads EADIYQTPRYLVIGTGKKITLECSQTMGHDKMYWYQQDPGMELHLIHYSYGVNSTEKGDLSSESTVSRIRTEHFPLTLESARPSHTSQYLCASSATGTSYNEQFFGPGTRLTVL.

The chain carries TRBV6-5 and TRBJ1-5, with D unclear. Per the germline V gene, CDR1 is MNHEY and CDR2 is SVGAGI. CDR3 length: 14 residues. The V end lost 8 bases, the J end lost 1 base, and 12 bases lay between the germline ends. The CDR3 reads CASSLLSSNQPQHF. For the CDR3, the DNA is TGTGCCAGCTCCCTCCTCTCCAGCAATCAGCCCCAGCATTTT.

Here the CDR3 DNA reads TGTGCCAGCAGCTTGGCGCAGTCAGGGAACACTGAAGCTTTCTTT. It specifies CASSLAQSGNTEAFF. This chain uses TRBV5-5 with TRBJ1-1; D gene ambiguous. Germline V lookup: CDR1 SGHKS, CDR2 YYEKEE (reference sequence). V was shortened by 0 bases and J by 1 base, with 10 bases between the two germline ends. The CDR3 totals 15 residues.

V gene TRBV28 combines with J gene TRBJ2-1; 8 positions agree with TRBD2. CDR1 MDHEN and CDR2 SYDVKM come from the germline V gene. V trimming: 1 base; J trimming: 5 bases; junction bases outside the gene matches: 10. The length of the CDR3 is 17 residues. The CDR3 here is CASSLLWTSSVHNEQFF. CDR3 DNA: TGTGCCAGCAGTTTATTGTGGACTAGCTCCGTACACAATGAGCAGTTCTTC.

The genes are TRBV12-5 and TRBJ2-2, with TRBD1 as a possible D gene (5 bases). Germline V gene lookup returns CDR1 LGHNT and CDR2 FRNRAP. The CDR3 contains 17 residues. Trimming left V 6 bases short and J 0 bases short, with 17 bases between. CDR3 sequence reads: CASGARVPGSNTGELFF. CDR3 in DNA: TGTGCTAGTGGGGCACGAGTCCCAGGGTCGAACACCGGGGAGCTGTTTTTT.

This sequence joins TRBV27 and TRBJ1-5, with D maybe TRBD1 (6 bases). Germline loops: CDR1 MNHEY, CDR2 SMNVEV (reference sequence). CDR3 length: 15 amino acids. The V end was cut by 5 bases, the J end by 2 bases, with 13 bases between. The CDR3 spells CASSPTGLGNQPQHF. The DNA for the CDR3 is TGTGCCAGCAGTCCCACAGGGTTGGGCAATCAGCCCCAGCATTTT.

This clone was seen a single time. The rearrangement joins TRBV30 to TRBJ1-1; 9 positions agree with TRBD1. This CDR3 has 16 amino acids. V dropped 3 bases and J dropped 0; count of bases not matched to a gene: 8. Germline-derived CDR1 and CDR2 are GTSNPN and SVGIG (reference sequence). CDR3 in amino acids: CAWSMGTGPLNTEAFF. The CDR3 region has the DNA TGTGCCTGGAGCATGGGGACAGGGCCCTTGAACACTGAAGCTTTCTTT.

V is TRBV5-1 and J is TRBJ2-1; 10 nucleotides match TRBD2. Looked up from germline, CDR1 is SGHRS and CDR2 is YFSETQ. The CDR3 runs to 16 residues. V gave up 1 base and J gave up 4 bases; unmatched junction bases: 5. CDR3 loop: CASSLPLAGVYNEQFF. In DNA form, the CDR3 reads TGCGCCAGCAGCTTGCCTCTAGCGGGAGTGTACAATGAGCAGTTCTTC. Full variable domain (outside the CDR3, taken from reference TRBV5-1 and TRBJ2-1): KAGVTQTPRYLIKTRGQQVTLSCSPISGHRSVSWYQQTPGQGLQFLFEYFSETQRNKGNFPGRFSGRQFSNSRSEMNVSTLELGDSALYLCASSLPLAGVYNEQFFGPGTRLTVL.

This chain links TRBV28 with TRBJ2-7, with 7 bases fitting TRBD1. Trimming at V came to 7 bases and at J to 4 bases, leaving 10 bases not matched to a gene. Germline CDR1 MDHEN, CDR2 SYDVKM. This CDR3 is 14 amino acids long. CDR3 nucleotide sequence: TGTGCCAGCATTGGGACAGAGCGTAATTACGAGCAGTACTTC. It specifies CASIGTERNYEQYF.

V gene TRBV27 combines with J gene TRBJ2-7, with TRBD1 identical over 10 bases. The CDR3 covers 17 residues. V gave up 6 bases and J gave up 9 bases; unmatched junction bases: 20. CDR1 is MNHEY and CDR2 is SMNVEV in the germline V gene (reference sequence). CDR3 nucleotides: TGTGCCAGCAGAAGGGGTTTTGGGGGGACAGGGACAGGGGTGCAGTACTTC. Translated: CASRRGFGGTGTGVQYF.

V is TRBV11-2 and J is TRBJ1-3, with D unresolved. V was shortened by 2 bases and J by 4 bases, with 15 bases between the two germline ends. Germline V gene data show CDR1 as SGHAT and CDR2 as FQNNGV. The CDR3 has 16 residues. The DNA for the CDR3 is TGTGCCAGCAGCTTAATGGTGCCCGAGGCCGGAAACACCATATATTTT. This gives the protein CASSLMVPEAGNTIYF.

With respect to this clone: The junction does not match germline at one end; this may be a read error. CDR3 in DNA: TGTGCTAGCAGCACGGACAGGTTCACCGGGGAGCTGTTTTTT. Its protein product is CASSTDRFTGELFF. The chain links TRBV7-7 to TRBJ2-2; TRBD1 agrees at 7 bases. Germline-derived CDR1 and CDR2 are SSHAT and FNYEAQ (reference sequence). The CDR3 is 14 residues long. The full variable domain, with the rest looked up from reference TRBV7-7 and TRBJ2-2, is GAGVSQSPRYKVTKRGQDVTLRCDPISSHATLYWYQQALGQGPEFLTYFNYEAQPDKSGLPSDRFSAERPEGSISTLTIQRTEQRDSAMYRCASSTDRFTGELFFGEGSRLTVL.

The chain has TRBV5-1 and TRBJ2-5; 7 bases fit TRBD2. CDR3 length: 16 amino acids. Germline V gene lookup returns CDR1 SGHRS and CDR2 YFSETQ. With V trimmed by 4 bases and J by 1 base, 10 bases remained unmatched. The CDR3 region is CASSPEAGASQETQYF. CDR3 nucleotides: TGCGCCAGCAGCCCGGAGGCGGGAGCCTCCCAAGAGACCCAGTACTTC.

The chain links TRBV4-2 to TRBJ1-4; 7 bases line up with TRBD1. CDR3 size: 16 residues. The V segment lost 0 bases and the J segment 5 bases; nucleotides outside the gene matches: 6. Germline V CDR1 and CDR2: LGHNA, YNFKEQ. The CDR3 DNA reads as TGTGCCAGCAGCCAAGATGGGACAGTGGGGAATGAAAAACTGTTTTTT. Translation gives CASSQDGTVGNEKLFF.

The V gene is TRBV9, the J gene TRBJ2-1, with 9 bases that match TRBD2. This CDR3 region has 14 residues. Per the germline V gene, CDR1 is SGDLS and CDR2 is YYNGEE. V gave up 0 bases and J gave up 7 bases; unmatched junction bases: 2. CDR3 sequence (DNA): TGTGCCAGCAGCGTAGGGACTAGCGAAAATGAGCAGTTCTTC. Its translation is CASSVGTSENEQFF.

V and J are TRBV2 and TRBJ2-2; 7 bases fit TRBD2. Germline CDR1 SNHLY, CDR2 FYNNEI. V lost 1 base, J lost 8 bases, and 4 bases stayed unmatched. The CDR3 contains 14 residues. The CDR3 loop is CASSEEGGRGELFF. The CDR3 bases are TGTGCCAGCAGTGAAGAAGGCGGGAGAGGGGAGCTGTTTTTT. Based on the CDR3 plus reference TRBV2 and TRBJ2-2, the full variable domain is EPEVTQTPSHQVTQMGQEVILRCVPISNHLYFYWYRQILGQKVEFLVSFYNNEISEKSEIFDDQFSVERPDGSNFTLKIRSTKLEDSAMYFCASSEEGGRGELFFGEGSRLTVL.

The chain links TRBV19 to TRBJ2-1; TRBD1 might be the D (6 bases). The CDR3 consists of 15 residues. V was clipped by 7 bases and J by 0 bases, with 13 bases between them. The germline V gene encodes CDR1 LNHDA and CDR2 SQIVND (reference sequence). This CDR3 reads CASNDRRSSYNEQFF. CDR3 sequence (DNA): TGTGCCAGTAATGACAGGCGAAGCTCCTACAATGAGCAGTTCTTC.

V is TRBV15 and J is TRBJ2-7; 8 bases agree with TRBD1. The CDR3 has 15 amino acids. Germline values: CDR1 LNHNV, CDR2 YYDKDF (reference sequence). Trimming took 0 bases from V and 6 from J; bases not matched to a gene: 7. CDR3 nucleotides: TGTGCCACCAGCAGAGATTGGGCAGGGGGCTCCGAGCAGTACTTC. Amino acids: CATSRDWAGGSEQYF. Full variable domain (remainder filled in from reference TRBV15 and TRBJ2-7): DAMVIQNPRYQVTQFGKPVTLSCSQTLNHNVMYWYQQKSSQAPKLLFHYYDKDFNNEADTPDNFQSRRPNTSFCFLDIRSPGLGDTAMYLCATSRDWAGGSEQYFGPGTRLTVT.

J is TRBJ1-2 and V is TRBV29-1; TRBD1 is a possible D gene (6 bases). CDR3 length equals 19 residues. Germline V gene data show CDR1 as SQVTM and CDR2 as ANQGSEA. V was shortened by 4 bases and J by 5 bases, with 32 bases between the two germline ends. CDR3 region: CSVGVRVWDINFKGYGYTF. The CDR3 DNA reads TGCAGCGTTGGTGTTAGGGTTTGGGACATCAATTTCAAGGGGTATGGCTACACCTTC.

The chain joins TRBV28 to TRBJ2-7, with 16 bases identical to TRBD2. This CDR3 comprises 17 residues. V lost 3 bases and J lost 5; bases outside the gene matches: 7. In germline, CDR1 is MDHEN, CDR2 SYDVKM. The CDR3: CASSFGTSGRAIHEQYF. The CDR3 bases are TGTGCCAGCAGTTTTGGGACTAGCGGGAGGGCCATCCACGAGCAGTACTTC.

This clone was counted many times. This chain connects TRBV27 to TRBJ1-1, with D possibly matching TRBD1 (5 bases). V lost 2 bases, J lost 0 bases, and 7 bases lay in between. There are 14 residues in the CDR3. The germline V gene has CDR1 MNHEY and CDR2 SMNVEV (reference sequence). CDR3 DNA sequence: TGTGCCAGCAGTTTACAGGGAATGAACACTGAAGCTTTCTTT. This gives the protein CASSLQGMNTEAFF.

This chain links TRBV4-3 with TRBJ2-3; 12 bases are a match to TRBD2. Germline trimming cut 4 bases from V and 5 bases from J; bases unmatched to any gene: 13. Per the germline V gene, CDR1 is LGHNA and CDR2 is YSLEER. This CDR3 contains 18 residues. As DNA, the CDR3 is TGCGCCAGCAGCCCCAGGGGACTAGCGGGCGGGGGGAAAGATACGCAGTATTTT. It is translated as CASSPRGLAGGGKDTQYF.

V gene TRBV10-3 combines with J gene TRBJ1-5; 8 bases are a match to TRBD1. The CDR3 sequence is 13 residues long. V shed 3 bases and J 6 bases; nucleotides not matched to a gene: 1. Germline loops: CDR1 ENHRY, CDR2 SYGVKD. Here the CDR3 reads CAISEGQGQPQHF. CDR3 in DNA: TGTGCCATCAGTGAAGGACAGGGTCAGCCCCAGCATTTT.